Listed here are 24 T cell receptor beta chains from one sample, sequenced in a study of control samples from healthy donors and cancer patients. Assay: immunoSEQ multiplex PCR; the TCRdb copy retains only in-frame clones and omits some. The sample includes some 410,000 clones, about 93% of them seen just once. The source material was PBMCs. The receptor set was obtained from a man aged 35 to 55 with head and neck cancer.

J is TRBJ1-5 and V is TRBV19; 7 nucleotides line up with TRBD1. This CDR3 contains 14 residues. Trimming cost V 5 bases and J 5 bases; bases outside gene matches: 6. Looked up from germline, CDR1 is LNHDA and CDR2 is SQIVND (reference sequence). CDR3 coding DNA: TGTGCCAGTAGTGTGAGACAGGGTCATCAGCCCCAGCATTTT. Its protein is CASSVRQGHQPQHF.

The chain combines TRBV21-1 with TRBJ2-3; the D call of TRBD2 is as the table states it, not checked on the DNA. TRBV21-1 is labeled a pseudogene. CDR3 size: 16 residues. The CDR3, as DNA: TGTGCCAGCAACACGTGGCTAGCGGGGGTCGGAGATACGCAGTATTTT. Its protein product is CASNTWLAGVGDTQYF.

The chain employs TRBV28 and TRBJ1-2, with D hard to call. This CDR3 is built from 15 residues. V lost 5 bases, J lost 0 bases, and 13 bases lay in between. Germline values: CDR1 MDHEN, CDR2 SYDVKM. In DNA form, the CDR3 reads TGTGCCAGCAGTCCCCACCAAAATCCTAACTATGGCTACACCTTC. Protein: CASSPHQNPNYGYTF.

This clone was recorded once. This chain connects TRBV28 to TRBJ2-2; TRBD2 aligns across 8 bases. This CDR3 spans 14 amino acids. The J segment lost 7 bases and the V segment lost 1 base, leaving 2 bases of the junction unmatched. CDR1 and CDR2 from the germline V gene are MDHEN and SYDVKM. The CDR3 sequence: CASSLSGRDGELFF. CDR3 in DNA: TGTGCCAGCAGTTTATCCGGGAGGGACGGGGAGCTGTTTTTT.

CDR3 in DNA: TGTGCCTGGAGGGATCTGGTGGCTGGGGAGCTGTTTTTT. As protein: CAWRDLVAGELFF. V gene TRBV30 combines with J gene TRBJ2-2; D is ambiguous. CDR3 length: 13 amino acids. Germline CDR1 GTSNPN, CDR2 SVGIG (reference sequence). V gave up 3 bases and J gave up 8 bases, with 13 bases separating them.

The V and J genes are TRBV3-1 (or the pseudogene TRBV3-2) and TRBJ2-7; D is ambiguous. The CDR3 loop spans 11 amino acids. V lost 5 bases, J lost 3 bases, and 5 bases lay in between. CDR1 and CDR2 (germline): LGHDT, YNNKEL (reference sequence). The CDR3 here is CASSYSYEQYF. Here the CDR3 DNA reads TGTGCCAGCAGCTACAGCTACGAGCAGTACTTC.

The chain links TRBV4-3 to TRBJ2-1; maybe TRBD2 (6 bases). Germline-derived CDR1 and CDR2 are LGHNA and YSLEER. V gave up 1 base and J gave up 0 bases, with 25 bases separating them. The CDR3 totals 21 residues. CDR3 sequence (DNA): TGCGCCAGCAGCCAAGTTTGGCCGGAGGGACTTTCTACGAGCTCCTACAATGAGCAGTTCTTC. Its translation: CASSQVWPEGLSTSSYNEQFF.

The rearrangement uses TRBV6-6 and TRBJ2-7; possible D gene TRBD1, 7 bases. CDR1 and CDR2 (germline): MNHNY, SVGAGI (reference sequence). Deletions cut 7 bases from V and 2 bases from J, with 15 bases between. The CDR3 loop spans 14 amino acids. CDR3 protein: CASKTGDLTYEQYF. The CDR3 DNA reads as TGTGCCAGCAAAACAGGGGACTTAACCTACGAGCAGTACTTC.

This chain joins TRBV14 and TRBJ1-4; D ambiguous. The CDR3 is 15 residues long. V lost 1 base and J lost 7, with 13 bases in between. Germline CDR1 reads SGHDN; CDR2 reads FVKESK. The CDR3: CASSQAGRLGEKLFF. CDR3 in DNA: TGTGCCAGCAGCCAAGCTGGGCGTCTAGGTGAAAAACTGTTTTTT.

V is TRBV27 and J is TRBJ1-1; D not certain. V was trimmed by 1 base and J by 0 bases, leaving 9 bases between them. This CDR3 is built from 15 residues. CDR1 is MNHEY and CDR2 is SMNVEV in the germline V gene (reference sequence). This chain's CDR3 is CASSLWDTVNTEAFF. The CDR3 DNA follows: TGTGCCAGCAGTTTATGGGATACTGTGAACACTGAAGCTTTCTTT.

V gene TRBV6-5 combines with J gene TRBJ2-7; D is perhaps TRBD2 (5 bases). The CDR3 is 15 amino acids. Germline CDR1 is MNHEY and CDR2 is SVGAGI. Between the trimmed V and J ends, which lost 10 bases and 5 bases, there was a span of 24 bases. CDR3 nucleotides: TGTGCCACTAAGGAACTGACGGGGAGAAGCGACGAGCAGTACTTC. Its translation: CATKELTGRSDEQYF.

V usage is TRBV28 and J usage is TRBJ1-5; D call uncertain. V lost 8 bases to trimming and J lost 5 bases, with 19 bases between them. This CDR3 comprises 15 residues. Germline CDR1 MDHEN, CDR2 SYDVKM. This chain's CDR3 is CASGLWTQNDQPQHF. For the CDR3, the DNA is TGTGCCAGCGGTCTTTGGACGCAGAACGATCAGCCCCAGCATTTT.

This clone has only one observation. The chain combines TRBV5-1 with TRBJ1-1; D not resolved. CDR1 SGHRS and CDR2 YFSETQ come from the germline V gene. V lost 0 bases, J lost 0 bases, and 12 bases lay in between. The CDR3 has 16 residues. CDR3 region: CASSLEVTQMNTEAFF. For the CDR3, the DNA is TGCGCCAGCAGCTTGGAGGTGACGCAGATGAACACTGAAGCTTTCTTT.

The rearrangement joins TRBV28 to TRBJ1-5, with 10 positions matching TRBD1. Germline lookup yields CDR1 MDHEN and CDR2 SYDVKM. V lost 4 bases to trimming and J lost 3 bases; unmatched junction nucleotides: 6. This CDR3 is built from 16 residues. The CDR3 region has the DNA TGTGCCAGCAGTTCCTGGACAGGGGGACTCAATCAGCCCCAGCATTTT. Protein sequence: CASSSWTGGLNQPQHF.

This clone is a singleton in its sample. The chain combines TRBV28 with TRBJ2-7; 8 bases line up with TRBD1. The J segment lost 5 bases and the V segment lost 3 bases, leaving 9 bases of the junction unmatched. Germline-derived CDR1 and CDR2 are MDHEN and SYDVKM. The CDR3 totals 15 residues. CDR3 residues: CASSFPGQGPNEQYF. CDR3 nucleotide sequence: TGTGCCAGCAGTTTCCCCGGACAGGGCCCCAACGAGCAGTACTTC.

The chain recombines TRBV27 with TRBJ1-6, with D possibly matching TRBD1 (6 bases). This CDR3 is 14 amino acids long. Germline values: CDR1 MNHEY, CDR2 SMNVEV (reference sequence). V was cut by 6 bases and J by 4 bases, with 10 bases left in between. The CDR3 protein is CASSSGAYNSPLHF. In DNA, the CDR3 is TGTGCCAGCAGCTCAGGGGCTTATAATTCACCCCTCCACTTT.

This chain connects TRBV5-1 to TRBJ2-2; D not resolved. Germline CDR1 is SGHRS and CDR2 is YFSETQ. This CDR3 contains 12 residues. Trimming stripped 4 bases from V and 6 bases from J, with 7 bases between. The CDR3 protein is CASSPASGELFF. The CDR3 coding sequence is TGCGCCAGCAGCCCGGCGTCCGGGGAGCTGTTTTTT.

V gene TRBV4-3 combines with J gene TRBJ2-1, with 12 bases lining up with TRBD2. V shed 0 bases and J 4 bases; nucleotides not matched to a gene: 10. The CDR3 spans 19 residues. Per the germline V gene, CDR1 is LGHNA and CDR2 is YSLEER. CDR3 nucleotides: TGCGCCAGCAGCCAAGATTTTCGCGGGACTAGCGGGTTATACAATGAGCAGTTCTTC. It yields the protein CASSQDFRGTSGLYNEQFF.

This sequence joins TRBV28 and TRBJ2-5; 10 bases match TRBD2. In germline, CDR1 is MDHEN, CDR2 SYDVKM. The CDR3 spans 17 residues. J was trimmed by 2 bases and V by 6 bases; bases with no gene match: 12. The CDR3 DNA reads TGTGCCAGCAGGTCGCTCGTACTAGCGGGACCTCAAGAGACCCAGTACTTC. Encoded protein: CASRSLVLAGPQETQYF.

V usage is TRBV19 and J usage is TRBJ1-1; D is ambiguous. The CDR3 has 13 amino acids. The germline gives CDR1 LNHDA, CDR2 SQIVND (reference sequence). V was trimmed by 6 bases and J by 5 bases, leaving 13 bases between them. In DNA form, the CDR3 reads TGTGCCAGTAGCCAAGGAGGGTGGACTGAAGCTTTCTTT. Translating it yields CASSQGGWTEAFF.

V gene TRBV5-4 combines with J gene TRBJ2-3; the match to TRBD2 covers 10 bases. The V segment lost 3 bases and the J segment 2 bases; nucleotides outside the gene matches: 9. Germline values: CDR1 SGHNT, CDR2 YYREEE (reference sequence). The CDR3 runs 17 residues. The CDR3 DNA follows: TGTGCCAGCAGCTCGCGGCTAGCGGGAGAATTCACAGATACGCAGTATTTT. This sequence encodes CASSSRLAGEFTDTQYF.

As to this clone: Other nucleotide sequences from this sample produce the same CDR3. V and J are TRBV19 and TRBJ1-3; D remains unclear. The CDR3 spans 13 residues. With 6 bases removed from V and 0 bases from J, the gap between germline ends came to 6 bases. The germline gives CDR1 LNHDA, CDR2 SQIVND (reference sequence). The CDR3: CASSYSSGNTIYF. The CDR3 DNA reads as TGTGCCAGTAGCTACAGCTCTGGAAACACCATATATTTT.

The gene calls are TRBV28 and TRBJ2-7; unclear D gene. With 3 bases removed from V and 4 bases from J, the gap between germline ends came to 7 bases. CDR3 length: 12 amino acids. Per germline, CDR1 MDHEN and CDR2 SYDVKM. CDR3 coding DNA: TGTGCCAGCAGTTTTAATACTTACGAGCAGTACTTC. Protein sequence: CASSFNTYEQYF.

The rearrangement uses TRBV19 and TRBJ1-2; D gene ambiguous. V lost 1 base and J 6 bases, leaving 9 bases between the germline ends. Germline assignment: CDR1 LNHDA and CDR2 SQIVND (reference sequence). The CDR3 consists of 13 residues. The CDR3 here is CASSIVYTDGYTF. CDR3 DNA: TGTGCCAGTAGTATAGTTTACACAGATGGCTACACCTTC.